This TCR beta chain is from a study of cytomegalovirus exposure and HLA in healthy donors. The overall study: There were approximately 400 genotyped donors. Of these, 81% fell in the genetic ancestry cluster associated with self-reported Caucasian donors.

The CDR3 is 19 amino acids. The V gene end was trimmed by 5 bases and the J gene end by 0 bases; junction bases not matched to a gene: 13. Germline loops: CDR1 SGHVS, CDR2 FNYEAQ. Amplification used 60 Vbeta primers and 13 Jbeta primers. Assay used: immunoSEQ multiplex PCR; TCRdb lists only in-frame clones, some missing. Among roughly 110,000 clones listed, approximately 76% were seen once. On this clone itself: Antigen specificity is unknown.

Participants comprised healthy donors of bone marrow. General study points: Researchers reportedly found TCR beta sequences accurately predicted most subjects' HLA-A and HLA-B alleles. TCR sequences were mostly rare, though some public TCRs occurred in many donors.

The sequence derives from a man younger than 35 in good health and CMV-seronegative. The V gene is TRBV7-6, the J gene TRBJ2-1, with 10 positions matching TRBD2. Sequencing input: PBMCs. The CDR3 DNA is TGTGCCAGCAGCCCGGGACTAGCGACCGCGATGAGCTCCTACAATGAGCAGTTCTTC. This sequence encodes CASSPGLATAMSSYNEQFF.